The T cell receptor (beta chain) described here comes from a study of technical replicates of blood from four donors. Clones were sequenced by immunoSEQ multiplex PCR, and TCRdb holds only the in-frame ones, with some missing. This sample has tens of thousands of clones; roughly 92% occur once, and the top ten carry approximately 0.25%. Germline CDR1 and CDR2: WNHNN and SYGVQD (reference sequence). After removal of 4 bases from V and 15 bases from J, the junction contained 7 bases not matched to a gene. The CDR3 sequence is 12 residues long. The chain joins TRBV10-1 to TRBJ2-1, with 9 bases matching TRBD1. The origin of this receptor is a human donor in good health. What was sequenced was T cells isolated from PBMCs. Written as DNA, the CDR3 is TGCGCCAGCAGTGTTGACAGGGGGGAAGCGTTCTTC. Translated: CASSVDRGEAFF.